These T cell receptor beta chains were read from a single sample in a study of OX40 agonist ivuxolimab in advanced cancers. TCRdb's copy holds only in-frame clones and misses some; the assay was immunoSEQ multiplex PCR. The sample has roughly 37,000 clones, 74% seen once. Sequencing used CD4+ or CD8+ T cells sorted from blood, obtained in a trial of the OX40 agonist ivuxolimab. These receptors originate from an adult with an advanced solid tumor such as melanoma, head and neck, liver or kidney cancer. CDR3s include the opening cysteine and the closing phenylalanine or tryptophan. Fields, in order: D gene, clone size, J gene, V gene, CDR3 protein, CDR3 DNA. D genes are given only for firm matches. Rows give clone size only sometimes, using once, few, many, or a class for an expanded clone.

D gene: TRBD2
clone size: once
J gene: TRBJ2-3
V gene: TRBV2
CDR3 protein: CASSGTSGGDTHTQYF
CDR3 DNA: TGTGCCAGCAGCGGGACTAGCGGGGGGGACACTCATACGCAGTATTTT

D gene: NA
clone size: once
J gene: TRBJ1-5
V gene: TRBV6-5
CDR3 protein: CAISHRDSNQPQHF
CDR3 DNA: TGTGCCATCAGTCACAGGGATAGCAATCAGCCCCAGCATTTT

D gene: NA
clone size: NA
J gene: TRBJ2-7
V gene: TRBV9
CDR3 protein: CASSVGVFGGEQYF
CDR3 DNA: TGTGCCAGCAGCGTAGGGGTTTTTGGGGGCGAGCAGTACTTC

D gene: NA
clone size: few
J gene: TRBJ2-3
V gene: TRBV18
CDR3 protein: CASSPETLRDTQYF
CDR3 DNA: TGTGCCAGCTCACCAGAAACCTTGCGAGATACGCAGTATTTT

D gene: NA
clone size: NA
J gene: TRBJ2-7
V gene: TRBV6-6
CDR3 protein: CATLSSLSYEQYF
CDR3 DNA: TGTGCCACCCTCAGTTCCTTATCCTACGAGCAGTACTTC

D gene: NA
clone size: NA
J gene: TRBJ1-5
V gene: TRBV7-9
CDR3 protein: CASSLEEDNNQPQHF
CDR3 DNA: TGTGCCAGCAGCTTAGAGGAGGACAACAATCAGCCCCAGCATTTT

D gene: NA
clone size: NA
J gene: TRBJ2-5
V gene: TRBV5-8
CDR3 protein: CASSSYQETQYF
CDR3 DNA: TGTGCCAGCAGCTCATACCAAGAGACCCAGTACTTC

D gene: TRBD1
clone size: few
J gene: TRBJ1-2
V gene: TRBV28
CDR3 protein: CASSLGQGRGYTF
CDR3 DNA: TGTGCCAGCAGTTTGGGACAGGGAAGAGGCTACACCTTC

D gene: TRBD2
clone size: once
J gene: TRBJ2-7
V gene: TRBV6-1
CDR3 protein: CASPVRDSGVVEQYF
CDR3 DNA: TGTGCCAGCCCAGTTAGGGATAGCGGGGTGGTTGAGCAGTACTTC

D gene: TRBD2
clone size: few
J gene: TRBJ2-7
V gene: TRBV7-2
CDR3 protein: CASSTSGGHYEQYF
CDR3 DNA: TGTGCCAGCAGCACAAGCGGGGGCCACTACGAGCAGTACTTC

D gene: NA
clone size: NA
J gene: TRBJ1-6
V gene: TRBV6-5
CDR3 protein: CASSYSRAERLPPLHF
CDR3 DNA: TGTGCCAGCAGTTACTCTAGGGCCGAAAGGCTCCCACCCCTCCACTTT

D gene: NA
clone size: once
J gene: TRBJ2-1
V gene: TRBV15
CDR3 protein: CATCVGGSSIEQFF
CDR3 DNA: TGTGCCACCTGTGTGGGGGGTTCCTCCATCGAGCAGTTCTTC

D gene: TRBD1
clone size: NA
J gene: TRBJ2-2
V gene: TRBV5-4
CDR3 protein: CAGTHWTGGAGELFF
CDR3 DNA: TGTGCCGGCACGCACTGGACAGGGGGGGCCGGGGAGCTGTTTTTT

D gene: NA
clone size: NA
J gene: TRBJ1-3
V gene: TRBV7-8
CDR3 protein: CASSLKGFSGNTIYF
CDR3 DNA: TGTGCCAGCAGCTTAAAGGGTTTCTCTGGAAACACCATATATTTT

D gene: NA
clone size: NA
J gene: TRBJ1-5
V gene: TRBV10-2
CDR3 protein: CASSRELNQPQHF
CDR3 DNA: TGCGCCAGCTCCCGGGAACTCAATCAGCCCCAGCATTTT

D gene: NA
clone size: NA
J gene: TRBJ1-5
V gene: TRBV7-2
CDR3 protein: CASSPRAGMAQPQHF
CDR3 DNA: TGTGCCAGCAGCCCCCGGGCAGGGATGGCACAGCCCCAGCATTTT

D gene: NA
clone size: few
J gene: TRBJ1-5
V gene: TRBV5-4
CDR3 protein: CASSLRGDNQPQHF
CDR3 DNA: TGTGCCAGCAGCCTCAGGGGAGACAATCAGCCCCAGCATTTT

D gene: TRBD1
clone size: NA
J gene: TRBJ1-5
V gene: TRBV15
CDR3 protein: CATSRDREGNQPQHF
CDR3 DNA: TGTGCCACCAGCAGGGACAGGGAGGGCAATCAGCCCCAGCATTTT

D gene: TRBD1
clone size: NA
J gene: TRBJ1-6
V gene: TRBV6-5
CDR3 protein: CASSTGQGFTLHF
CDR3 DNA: TGTGCCAGCAGTACCGGACAGGGGTTCACCCTCCACTTT

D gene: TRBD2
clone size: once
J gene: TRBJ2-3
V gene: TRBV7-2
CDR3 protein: CASSSTGGPYHTDTQYF
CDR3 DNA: TGTGCCAGCAGCTCCACGGGGGGGCCATATCACACAGATACGCAGTATTTT

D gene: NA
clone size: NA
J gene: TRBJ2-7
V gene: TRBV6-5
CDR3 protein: CASSFQTGPYEQYF
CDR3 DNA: TGTGCCAGCAGTTTTCAGACAGGCCCCTACGAGCAGTACTTC

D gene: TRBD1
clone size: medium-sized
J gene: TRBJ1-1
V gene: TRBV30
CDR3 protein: CAWSGTARAEAFF
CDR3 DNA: TGTGCCTGGAGCGGGACAGCGAGGGCTGAAGCTTTCTTT

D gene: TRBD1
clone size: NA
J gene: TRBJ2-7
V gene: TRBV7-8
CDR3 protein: CASSLVDRGSHHEQYF
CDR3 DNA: TGTGCCAGCAGCTTAGTCGACAGGGGATCTCACCACGAGCAGTACTTC

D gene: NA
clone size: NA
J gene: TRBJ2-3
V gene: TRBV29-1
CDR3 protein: CSVVGPGLPDTQYF
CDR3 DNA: TGCAGCGTTGTGGGTCCTGGGCTCCCAGATACGCAGTATTTT

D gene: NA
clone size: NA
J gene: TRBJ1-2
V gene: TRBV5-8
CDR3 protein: CASSLMGLNYGYTF
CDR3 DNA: TGTGCCAGCAGCTTGATGGGTCTTAACTATGGCTACACCTTC

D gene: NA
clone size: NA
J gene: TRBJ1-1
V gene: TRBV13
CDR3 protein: CASSRTGQKNTEAFF
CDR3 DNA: TGTGCCAGCAGCCGAACCGGACAGAAGAACACTGAAGCTTTCTTT

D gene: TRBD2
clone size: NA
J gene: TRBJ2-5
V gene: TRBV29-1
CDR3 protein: CSVEGLAGGLVETQYF
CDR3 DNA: TGCAGCGTTGAAGGACTTGCGGGGGGGTTGGTAGAGACCCAGTACTTC

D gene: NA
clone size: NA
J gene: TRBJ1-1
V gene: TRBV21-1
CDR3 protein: CASSKALFTEAFF
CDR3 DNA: TGTGCCAGCAGCAAGGCCCTCTTCACTGAAGCTTTCTTT

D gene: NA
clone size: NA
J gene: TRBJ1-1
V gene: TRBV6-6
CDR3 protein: CASSYSGGRGGTEAFF
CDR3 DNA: TGTGCCAGCAGTTACTCCGGAGGCAGGGGAGGCACTGAAGCTTTCTTT

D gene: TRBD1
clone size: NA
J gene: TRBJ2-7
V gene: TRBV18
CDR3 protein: CASLPGQGYEQYF
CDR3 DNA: TGTGCCAGCTTACCGGGACAGGGCTACGAGCAGTACTTC

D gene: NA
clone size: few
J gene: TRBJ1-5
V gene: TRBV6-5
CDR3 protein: CASSYSLNQPQHF
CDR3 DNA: TGTGCCAGCAGTTACTCGCTTAATCAGCCCCAGCATTTT

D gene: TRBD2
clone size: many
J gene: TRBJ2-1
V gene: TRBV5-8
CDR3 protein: CASSLGTSGGRTEQFF
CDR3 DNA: TGTGCCAGCAGCCTCGGGACTAGCGGGGGGAGGACTGAGCAGTTCTTC

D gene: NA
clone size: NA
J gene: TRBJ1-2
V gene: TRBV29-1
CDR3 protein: CSVESGRVSGYTF
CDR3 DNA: TGCAGCGTTGAGTCAGGGAGGGTGTCTGGCTACACCTTC

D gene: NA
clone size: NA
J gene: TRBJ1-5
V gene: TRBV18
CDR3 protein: CASSISGGVLEPQHF
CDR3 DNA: TGTGCCAGCTCAATCTCTGGGGGTGTATTAGAGCCCCAGCATTTT

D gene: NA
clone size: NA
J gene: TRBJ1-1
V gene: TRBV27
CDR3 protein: CASSFDQNTEAFF
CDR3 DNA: TGTGCCAGCAGTTTCGACCAGAACACTGAAGCTTTCTTT